The 23 T cell receptor beta chains below all came from one sample that was sequenced in a study of technical replicates of blood from a few donors. Profiled with immunoSEQ multiplex PCR; TCRdb holds only in-frame clones, not every one. The repertoire holds about 80,000 clones, with around 90% as singletons. The sequenced sample was T cells isolated from PBMCs. The receptors here all came from a human donor in good health.

The V gene is TRBV4-2, the J gene TRBJ2-1, with 11 bases fitting TRBD2. Trimming removed 0 bases from V and 6 bases from J; junction bases left unmatched: 7. CDR1 is LGHNA and CDR2 is YNFKEQ in the germline V gene. This CDR3 spans 17 amino acids. The CDR3 is CASSQDTLLAGVNEQFF. The DNA for the CDR3 is TGTGCCAGCAGCCAAGATACCCTACTAGCGGGAGTCAATGAGCAGTTCTTC.

The rearrangement links TRBV7-9 to TRBJ1-1, with 9 bases lining up with TRBD1. CDR1 SEHNR and CDR2 FQNEAQ come from the germline V gene (reference sequence). The CDR3 runs 13 residues. Germline trimming cut 3 bases from V and 12 bases from J; bases unmatched to any gene: 8. This chain's CDR3 is CASSFTPGQGTFF. The DNA of the CDR3 is TGTGCCAGCAGCTTTACCCCAGGACAGGGGACTTTCTTT.

The J gene is TRBJ2-2, the V gene TRBV6-5; 8 nucleotides match TRBD1. The V gene end was trimmed by 7 bases and the J gene end by 6 bases; junction bases not matched to a gene: 10. The V gene's germline CDR1 is MNHEY and CDR2 SVGAGI. The CDR3 is 15 amino acids. CDR3 coding DNA: TGTGCCAGCAAACTATCCTCGACAGGGGCCGGGGAGCTGTTTTTT. It translates to CASKLSSTGAGELFF.

This chain joins TRBV6-4 and TRBJ2-3; 10 positions match TRBD1. With 3 bases clipped from V and 4 bases from J, the junction kept 7 bases outside the gene matches. This CDR3 has 16 residues. CDR1 and CDR2 (germline): MRHNA, SNTAGT. The CDR3, as DNA: TGTGCCAGCAGTGAGAAGGGGGACAGGGGAGCAGATACGCAGTATTTT. Translated: CASSEKGDRGADTQYF.

The chain recombines TRBV6-6 with TRBJ2-2; 9 nucleotides line up with TRBD1. The V and J ends lost 7 bases and 4 bases, in that order; junction bases with no gene match: 7. This CDR3 region has 15 residues. Per germline, CDR1 MNHNY and CDR2 SVGAGI (reference sequence). In DNA, the CDR3 is TGTGCCAGCACCACGACAGGGGGAGGCACCGGGGAGCTGTTTTTT. Its protein is CASTTTGGGTGELFF.

V is TRBV19 and J is TRBJ2-5, with 7 bases lining up with TRBD2. CDR3 length: 17 amino acids. V gave up 6 bases and J gave up 3 bases; unmatched junction bases: 16. Germline-derived CDR1 and CDR2 are LNHDA and SQIVND (reference sequence). The CDR3 DNA is TGTGCCAGTAGCGCACGCCTTTGGCTAGCGGAGGAAGAGACCCAGTACTTC. Amino acids: CASSARLWLAEEETQYF.

The chain has TRBV2 and TRBJ2-3; 11 bases line up with TRBD2. Germline CDR1 is SNHLY and CDR2 is FYNNEI. This CDR3 has 15 amino acids. V was pared by 9 bases and J by 0 bases, with 5 bases of the junction left unmatched. CDR3: CASLRTSGSTDTQYF. The CDR3 bases are TGTGCCAGTCTACGGACTAGCGGGAGCACAGATACGCAGTATTTT.

A single count supports this clone. The rearrangement links TRBV7-2 to TRBJ1-1; TRBD1 aligns across 9 bases. The germline V gene has CDR1 SGHTA and CDR2 FQGNSA. CDR3 length equals 15 residues. The V segment lost 5 bases and the J segment 4 bases; nucleotides outside the gene matches: 8. CDR3 sequence (DNA): TGTGCCAGCAGCCCACAACCGGGACAGGGCACTGAAGCTTTCTTT. It translates to CASSPQPGQGTEAFF.

The chain has TRBV28 and TRBJ1-5; D remains unclear. CDR3 length: 17 residues. V lost 3 bases and J 2 bases, leaving 17 bases between the germline ends. The germline gives CDR1 MDHEN, CDR2 SYDVKM. The CDR3, as DNA: TGTGCCAGCAGTTTCCGGATTAGAGGTTTGGGCAATCAGCCCCAGCATTTT. Translated, it gives CASSFRIRGLGNQPQHF.

V and J are TRBV4-3 and TRBJ1-4; D is ambiguous. The V end lost 0 bases, the J end lost 0 bases, and 8 bases lay between the germline ends. CDR1 and CDR2 from the germline V gene are LGHNA and YSLEER. This CDR3 region has 16 residues. The CDR3 region is CASSQEVRATNEKLFF. The CDR3 bases are TGCGCCAGCAGCCAAGAAGTCCGCGCAACTAATGAAAAACTGTTTTTT.

The chain links TRBV10-3 to TRBJ2-3, with D perhaps matching TRBD2 (5 bases). The CDR3 runs 13 residues. CDR1 is ENHRY and CDR2 is SYGVKD in the germline V gene. Trimming took off 10 bases at V and 0 bases at J, with 11 bases between the two ends. CDR3: CATGLYSTDTQYF. CDR3 in DNA: TGTGCCACCGGACTCTATAGCACAGATACGCAGTATTTT.

The V gene is TRBV10-3, the J gene TRBJ2-3; 7 nucleotides match TRBD2. Per the germline V gene, CDR1 is ENHRY and CDR2 is SYGVKD. With V trimmed by 2 bases and J by 5 bases, 4 bases remained unmatched. The CDR3 contains 14 residues. This CDR3 is CAISETAGQDTQYF. The DNA of the CDR3 is TGTGCCATCAGTGAGACAGCGGGGCAAGATACGCAGTATTTT.

The chain joins TRBV11-2 to TRBJ1-1; D is possibly TRBD1 (5 bases). The CDR3 extends over 16 amino acids. Per the germline V gene, CDR1 is SGHAT and CDR2 is FQNNGV. V lost 2 bases and J lost 3, with 16 bases in between. CDR3 nucleotides: TGTGCCAGCAGCTTAAGGGGCGCAGGGTGGGACACTGAAGCTTTCTTT. This sequence encodes CASSLRGAGWDTEAFF.

The chain uses TRBV11-3 and TRBJ2-3, with D perhaps TRBD1 (5 bases). V lost 1 base and J lost 6, with 14 bases in between. Germline loops: CDR1 SGHNT, CDR2 YENEEA. There are 15 residues in the CDR3. The CDR3 DNA reads TGTGCCAGCAGCTTAGGAGACAGTTTCGGTGATACGCAGTATTTT. It translates to CASSLGDSFGDTQYF.

This clone came up once. The chain recombines TRBV27 with TRBJ2-7; D perhaps matches TRBD2 (5 bases). Germline values: CDR1 MNHEY, CDR2 SMNVEV (reference sequence). Trimming pared 6 bases from V and 2 bases from J, leaving 11 bases between. This CDR3 spans 13 amino acids. CDR3 region: CASSGGGTYEQYF. CDR3 DNA sequence: TGTGCCAGCAGCGGAGGAGGAACCTACGAGCAGTACTTC.

This chain links TRBV2 with TRBJ2-2, with D tentatively TRBD2 (6 bases). This CDR3 is 16 amino acids long. The V gene's germline CDR1 is SNHLY and CDR2 FYNNEI. V shed 6 bases and J shed 5 bases, with 19 bases lying between them. In nucleotides, the CDR3 is TGTGCCAGCAGCCATGGCAGGATGGAGGGGACCGGGGAGCTGTTTTTT. This gives the protein CASSHGRMEGTGELFF. Using reference TRBV2 and TRBJ2-2 for the parts outside the CDR3, the full variable domain is EPEVTQTPSHQVTQMGQEVILRCVPISNHLYFYWYRQILGQKVEFLVSFYNNEISEKSEIFDDQFSVERPDGSNFTLKIRSTKLEDSAMYFCASSHGRMEGTGELFFGEGSRLTVL.

The chain is built from TRBV11-2 and TRBJ1-5, with D unclear. Per germline, CDR1 SGHAT and CDR2 FQNNGV. The CDR3 extends over 14 amino acids. V was clipped by 5 bases and J by 1 base, with 9 bases between them. DNA for the CDR3: TGTGCCAGCAGCCATAGCGGGAGCAATCAGCCCCAGCATTTT. This encodes CASSHSGSNQPQHF.

The chain combines TRBV30 with TRBJ1-2, with TRBD1 as a possible D gene (6 bases). The germline gives CDR1 GTSNPN, CDR2 SVGIG (reference sequence). V was clipped by 2 bases and J by 8 bases, with 21 bases between them. The CDR3 is 15 residues long. This CDR3 is CAWSFFPQGTGGYTF. The CDR3 region has the DNA TGTGCCTGGAGTTTTTTCCCTCAGGGGACGGGGGGCTACACCTTC.

Comment on this clone: The junction and the germline gene differ at one end; a read error may be behind it. The chain combines TRBV28 with TRBJ1-4; 9 positions match TRBD1. Germline CDR1 and CDR2: MDHEN and SYDVKM. This CDR3 comprises 13 residues. CDR3 nucleotides: TGTGCCAGCAGTTCAGATCTCGACAGGGGGTTAATGTGG. This sequence encodes CASSSDLDRGLMW.

The chain joins TRBV10-3 to TRBJ1-1; D is ambiguous. This CDR3 region has 11 residues. The germline V and J ends were trimmed by 4 bases and 7 bases, with 7 bases remaining between them. Germline values: CDR1 ENHRY, CDR2 SYGVKD. The CDR3 sequence: CAISGEGEAFF. The CDR3 coding sequence is TGTGCCATCAGTGGCGAGGGTGAAGCTTTCTTT.

V gene TRBV19 combines with J gene TRBJ2-7, with 8 positions matching TRBD1. Germline lookup yields CDR1 LNHDA and CDR2 SQIVND (reference sequence). This CDR3 is built from 13 residues. V lost 6 bases, J lost 6 bases, and 7 bases stayed unmatched. The CDR3 is CASRGQGAPEQYF. DNA of the CDR3: TGTGCCAGTAGGGGTCAGGGGGCACCCGAGCAGTACTTC.

The gene calls are TRBV28 and TRBJ2-1; 8 bases line up with TRBD2. With V trimmed by 6 bases and J by 0 bases, 4 bases remained unmatched. Germline CDR1 is MDHEN and CDR2 is SYDVKM. There are 15 residues in the CDR3. CDR3 amino acids: CASRLAVSSYNEQFF. The DNA for the CDR3 is TGTGCCAGCAGACTAGCGGTAAGCTCCTACAATGAGCAGTTCTTC.

The chain employs TRBV7-8 and TRBJ1-2; D is uncertain. The germline gives CDR1 SGHVS, CDR2 FQNEAQ. Trimming left V 5 bases short and J 3 bases short, with 13 bases between. The CDR3 is 14 amino acids. CDR3 region: CASSLLTLYYGYTF. In DNA, the CDR3 is TGTGCCAGCAGCCTGCTGACTTTGTACTATGGCTACACCTTC.